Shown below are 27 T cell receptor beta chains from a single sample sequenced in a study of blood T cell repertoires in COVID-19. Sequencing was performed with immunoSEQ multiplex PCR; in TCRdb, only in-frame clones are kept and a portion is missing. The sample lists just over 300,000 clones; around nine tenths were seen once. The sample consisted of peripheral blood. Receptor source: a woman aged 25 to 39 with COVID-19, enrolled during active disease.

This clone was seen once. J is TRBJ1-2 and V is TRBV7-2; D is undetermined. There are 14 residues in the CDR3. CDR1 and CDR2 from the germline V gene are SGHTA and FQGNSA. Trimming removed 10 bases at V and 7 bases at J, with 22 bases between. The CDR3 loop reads CATWTVEGIGGYTF. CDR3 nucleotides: TGTGCCACCTGGACCGTTGAGGGTATCGGTGGCTACACCTTC.

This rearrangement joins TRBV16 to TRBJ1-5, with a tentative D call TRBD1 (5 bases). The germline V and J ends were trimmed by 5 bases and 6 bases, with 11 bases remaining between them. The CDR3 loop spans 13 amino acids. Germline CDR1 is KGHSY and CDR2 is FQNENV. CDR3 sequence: CASSGGGSQPQHF. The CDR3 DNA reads TGTGCCAGCAGCGGGGGGGGGAGTCAGCCCCAGCATTTT.

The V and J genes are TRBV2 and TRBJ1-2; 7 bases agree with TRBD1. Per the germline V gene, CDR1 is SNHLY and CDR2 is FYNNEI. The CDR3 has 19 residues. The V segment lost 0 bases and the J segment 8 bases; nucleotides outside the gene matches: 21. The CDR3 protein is CASSEASQIVRQGVEGYTF. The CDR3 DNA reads TGTGCCAGCAGTGAAGCCTCCCAAATAGTAAGACAGGGCGTGGAAGGCTACACCTTC.

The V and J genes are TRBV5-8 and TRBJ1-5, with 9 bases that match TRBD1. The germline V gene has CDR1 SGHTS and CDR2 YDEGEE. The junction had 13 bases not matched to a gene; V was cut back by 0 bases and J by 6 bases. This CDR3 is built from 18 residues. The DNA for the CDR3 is TGTGCCAGCAGCTTGGAAGCTCAAGCGGGACAGGGTAGTCAGCCCCAGCATTTT. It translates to CASSLEAQAGQGSQPQHF.

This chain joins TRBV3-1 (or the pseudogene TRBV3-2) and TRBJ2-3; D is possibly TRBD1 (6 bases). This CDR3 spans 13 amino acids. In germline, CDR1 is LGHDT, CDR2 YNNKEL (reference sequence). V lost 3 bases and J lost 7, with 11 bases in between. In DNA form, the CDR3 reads TGTGCCAGCAGCCAGGTGGGACAATATACGCAGTATTTT. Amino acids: CASSQVGQYTQYF.

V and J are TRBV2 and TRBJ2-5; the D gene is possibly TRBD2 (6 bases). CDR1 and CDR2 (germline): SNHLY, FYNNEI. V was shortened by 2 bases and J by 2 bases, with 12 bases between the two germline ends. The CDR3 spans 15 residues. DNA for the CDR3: TGTGCCAGCAGTGAATGGCTAGCGCCGCAAGAGACCCAGTACTTC. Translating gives CASSEWLAPQETQYF.

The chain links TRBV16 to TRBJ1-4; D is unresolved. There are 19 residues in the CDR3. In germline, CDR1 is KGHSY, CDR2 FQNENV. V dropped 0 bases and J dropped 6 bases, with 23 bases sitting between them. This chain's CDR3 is CASSQSLRALLSWDEKLFF. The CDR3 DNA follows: TGTGCCAGCAGCCAATCCCTGAGGGCGTTGTTGAGTTGGGATGAAAAACTGTTTTTT. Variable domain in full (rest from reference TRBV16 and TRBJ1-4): GEEVAQTPKHLVRGEGQKAKLYCAPIKGHSYVFWYQQVLKNEFKFLISFQNENVFDETGMPKERFSAKCLPNSPCSLEIQATKLEDSAVYFCASSQSLRALLSWDEKLFFGSGTQLSVL.

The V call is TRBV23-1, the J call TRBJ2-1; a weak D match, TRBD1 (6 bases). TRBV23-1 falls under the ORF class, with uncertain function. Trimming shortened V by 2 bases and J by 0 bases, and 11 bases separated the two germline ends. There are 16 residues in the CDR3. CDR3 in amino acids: CASSQPRGFSYNEQFF. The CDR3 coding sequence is TGCGCCAGCAGTCAACCTAGGGGGTTCTCCTACAATGAGCAGTTCTTC.

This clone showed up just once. The CDR3 bases are TGTGCCAGCAGGACAGCCCGTAACTATGGCTACACCTTC. It translates to CASRTARNYGYTF. The V and J genes are TRBV2 and TRBJ1-2; weak D call: TRBD1 (5 bases). V gave up 6 bases and J gave up 1 base, with 9 bases separating them. This CDR3 has 13 amino acids. Germline V gene lookup returns CDR1 SNHLY and CDR2 FYNNEI.

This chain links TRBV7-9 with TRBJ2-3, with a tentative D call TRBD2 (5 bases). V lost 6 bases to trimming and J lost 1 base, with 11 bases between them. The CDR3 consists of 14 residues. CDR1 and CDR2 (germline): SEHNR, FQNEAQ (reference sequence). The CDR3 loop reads CASRSPGGTDTQYF. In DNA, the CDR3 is TGTGCCAGCAGGTCCCCCGGGGGCACAGATACGCAGTATTTT.

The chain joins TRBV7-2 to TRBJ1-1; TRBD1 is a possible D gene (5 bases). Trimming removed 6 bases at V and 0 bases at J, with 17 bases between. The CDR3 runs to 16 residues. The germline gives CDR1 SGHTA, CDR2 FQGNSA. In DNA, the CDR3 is TGTGCCAGCAGACCGCTGGGGGGTGGGATGAACACTGAAGCTTTCTTT. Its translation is CASRPLGGGMNTEAFF.

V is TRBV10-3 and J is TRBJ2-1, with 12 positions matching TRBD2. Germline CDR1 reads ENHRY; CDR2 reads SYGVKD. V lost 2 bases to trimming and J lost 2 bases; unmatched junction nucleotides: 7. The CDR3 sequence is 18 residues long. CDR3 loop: CAISEPGLAGSTYNEQFF. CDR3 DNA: TGTGCCATCAGTGAGCCAGGACTAGCGGGGAGTACCTACAATGAGCAGTTCTTC.

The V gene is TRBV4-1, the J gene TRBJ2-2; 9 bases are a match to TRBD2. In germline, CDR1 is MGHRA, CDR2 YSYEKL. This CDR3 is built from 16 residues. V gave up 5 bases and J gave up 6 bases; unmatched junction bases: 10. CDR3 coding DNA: TGCGCCAGCAGCTCAGGCGGGACTAGCTGGGCCGGGGAGCTGTTTTTT. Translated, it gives CASSSGGTSWAGELFF.

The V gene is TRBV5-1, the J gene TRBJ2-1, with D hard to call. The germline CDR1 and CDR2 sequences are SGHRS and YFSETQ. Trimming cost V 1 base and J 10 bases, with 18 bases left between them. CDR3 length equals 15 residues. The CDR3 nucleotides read TGCGCCAGCAGCTTGAGTGGCCTCCTGCACAGAGAGCAGTTCTTC. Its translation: CASSLSGLLHREQFF.

The CDR3 region is CASSVSGITGNTIYF. The CDR3 region has the DNA TGTGCCAGCAGCGTCAGCGGGATTACTGGAAACACCATATATTTT. The chain uses TRBV9 and TRBJ1-3, with D unresolved. V dropped 2 bases and J dropped 2 bases, with 11 bases sitting between them. CDR1 SGDLS and CDR2 YYNGEE come from the germline V gene. The CDR3 has 15 residues.

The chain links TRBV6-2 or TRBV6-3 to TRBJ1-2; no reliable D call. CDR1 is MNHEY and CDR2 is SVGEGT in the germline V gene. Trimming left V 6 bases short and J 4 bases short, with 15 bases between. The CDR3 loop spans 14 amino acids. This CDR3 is CASSLRVRLYGYTF. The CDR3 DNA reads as TGTGCCAGCAGCCTCCGGGTCCGCCTCTATGGCTACACCTTC.

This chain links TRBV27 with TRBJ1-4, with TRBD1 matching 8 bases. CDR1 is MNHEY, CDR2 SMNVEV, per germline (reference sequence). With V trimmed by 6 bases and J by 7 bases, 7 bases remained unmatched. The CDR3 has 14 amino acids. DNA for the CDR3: TGTGCCAGCAGCAACCGACAGGGGAGTGAAAAACTGTTTTTT. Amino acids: CASSNRQGSEKLFF.

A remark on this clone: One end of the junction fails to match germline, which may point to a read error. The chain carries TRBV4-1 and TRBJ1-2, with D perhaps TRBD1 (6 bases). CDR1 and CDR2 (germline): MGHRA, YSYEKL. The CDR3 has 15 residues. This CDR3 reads CASSPTQGLNDGYTF. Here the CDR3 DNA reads TGCGCCAGCAGCCCCACACAGGGCCTTAACGATGGCTACACCTTC.

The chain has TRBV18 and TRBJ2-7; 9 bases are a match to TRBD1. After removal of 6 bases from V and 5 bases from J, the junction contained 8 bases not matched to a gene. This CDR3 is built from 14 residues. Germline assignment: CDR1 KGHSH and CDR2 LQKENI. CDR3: CASSDRQGVDEQYV. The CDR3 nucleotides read TGTGCCAGCTCTGATCGACAGGGGGTCGACGAGCAGTACGTC.

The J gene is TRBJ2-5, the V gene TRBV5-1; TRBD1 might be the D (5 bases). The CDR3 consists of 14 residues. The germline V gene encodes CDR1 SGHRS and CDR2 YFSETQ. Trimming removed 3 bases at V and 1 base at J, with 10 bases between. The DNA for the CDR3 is TGCGCCAGCAGCTCCACGACAGTCCAAGAGACCCAGTACTTC. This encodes CASSSTTVQETQYF.

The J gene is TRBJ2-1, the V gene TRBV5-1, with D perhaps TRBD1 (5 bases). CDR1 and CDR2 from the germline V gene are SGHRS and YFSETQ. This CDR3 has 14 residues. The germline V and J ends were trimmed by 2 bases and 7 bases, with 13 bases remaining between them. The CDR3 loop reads CASSFPTATNEQFF. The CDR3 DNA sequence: TGCGCCAGCAGCTTTCCGACAGCTACAAATGAGCAGTTCTTC.

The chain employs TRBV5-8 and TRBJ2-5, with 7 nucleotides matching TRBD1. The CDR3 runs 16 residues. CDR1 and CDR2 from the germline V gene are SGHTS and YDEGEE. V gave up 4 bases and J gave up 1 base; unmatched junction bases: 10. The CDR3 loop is CASSTGAGTVQETQYF. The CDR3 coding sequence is TGTGCCAGCAGCACCGGGGCCGGGACAGTCCAAGAGACCCAGTACTTC.

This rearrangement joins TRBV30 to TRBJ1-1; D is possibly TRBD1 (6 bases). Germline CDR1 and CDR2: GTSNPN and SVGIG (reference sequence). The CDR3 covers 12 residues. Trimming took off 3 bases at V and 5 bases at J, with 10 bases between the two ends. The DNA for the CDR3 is TGTGCCTGGAGCACAGGGCGGACTGAAGCTTTCTTT. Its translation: CAWSTGRTEAFF.

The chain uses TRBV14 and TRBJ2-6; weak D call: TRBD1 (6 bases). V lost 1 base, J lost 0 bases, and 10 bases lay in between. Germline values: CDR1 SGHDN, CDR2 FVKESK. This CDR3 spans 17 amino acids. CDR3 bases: TGTGCCAGCAGCCAAGGGGGACACCTCTCTGGGGCCAACGTCCTGACTTTC. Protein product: CASSQGGHLSGANVLTF.

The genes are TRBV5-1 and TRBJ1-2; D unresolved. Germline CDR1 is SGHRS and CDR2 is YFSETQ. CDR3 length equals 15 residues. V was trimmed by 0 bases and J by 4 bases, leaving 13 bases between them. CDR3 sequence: CASSLGTNQVYGYTF. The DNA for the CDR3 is TGCGCCAGCAGCTTGGGGACTAATCAGGTCTATGGCTACACCTTC.

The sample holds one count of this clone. This CDR3 reads CASSVAQQGFYGYTF. Written as DNA, the CDR3 is TGTGCCAGCAGCGTAGCTCAGCAGGGCTTTTATGGCTACACCTTC. The genes are TRBV9 and TRBJ1-2; D possibly corresponds to TRBD1 (5 bases). Germline CDR1 SGDLS, CDR2 YYNGEE. The germline V and J ends were trimmed by 0 bases and 5 bases, with 14 bases remaining between them. CDR3 length: 15 amino acids.

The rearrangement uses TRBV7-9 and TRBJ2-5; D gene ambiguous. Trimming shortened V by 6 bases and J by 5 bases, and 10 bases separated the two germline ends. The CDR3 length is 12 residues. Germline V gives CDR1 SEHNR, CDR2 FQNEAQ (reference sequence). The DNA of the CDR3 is TGTGCCAGCAGAGCCCTAGATGAGACCCAGTACTTC. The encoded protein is CASRALDETQYF.